The clone carrying this T cell receptor (beta chain) was observed at least ten times. Its matching antigen is unknown. Preparation of the TCRbeta library involved a method that used unique molecular identifiers. TCRdb analysed the PCR reads with MiXCR anew, one entry per CDR3 protein. The sample holds around 700,000 distinct CDR3 sequences; around 14% are singletons and the top ten take 0.79%. This specimen belongs to a study of T-cell reconstitution after alpha-beta-depleted transplantation in children. Study results and limitations: A year post-transplant, T-cell counts and diversity derived mostly from newly produced T cells.

Trimming removed 4 bases at V and 3 bases at J, with 10 bases between. The CDR3 has 13 amino acids. The sequence came from a girl aged 2 to 10 with congenital amegakaryocytic thrombocytopenia, due to receive a stem cell transplant. The sample was PBMCs, taken before TCRalphabeta/CD19-depleted stem cell transplant. The chain is built from TRBV12-3 or TRBV12-4 and TRBJ2-7; no clear D. CDR3 nucleotide sequence: TGTGCCAGCAGTTCTAAGAACAGCTACGAGCAGTACTTC. The encoded protein is CASSSKNSYEQYF.